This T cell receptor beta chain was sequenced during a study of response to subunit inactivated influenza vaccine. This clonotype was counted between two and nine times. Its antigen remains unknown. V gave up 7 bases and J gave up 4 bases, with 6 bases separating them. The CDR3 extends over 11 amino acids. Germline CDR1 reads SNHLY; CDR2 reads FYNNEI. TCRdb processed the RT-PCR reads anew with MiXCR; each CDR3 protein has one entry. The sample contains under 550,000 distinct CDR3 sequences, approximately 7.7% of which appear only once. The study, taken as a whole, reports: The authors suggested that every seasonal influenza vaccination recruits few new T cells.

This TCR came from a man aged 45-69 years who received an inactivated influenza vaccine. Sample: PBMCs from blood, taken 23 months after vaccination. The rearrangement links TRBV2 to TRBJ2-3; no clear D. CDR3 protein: CASMWPDTQYF. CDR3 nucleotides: TGTGCCAGCATGTGGCCAGATACGCAGTATTTT.